These 3 T cell receptor beta chains share one sample of origin, sequenced in a study of blood T cell repertoires in COVID-19 (dated by TCRdb to the early 2020s). Libraries were built with the immunoSEQ multiplex PCR assay. TCRdb obtained this table from immuneACCESS and retained in-frame rearrangements with V and J assigned. These tables miss some clones; where compared with another copy, unresolved V genes account for less than half of the shortfall, and the remainder is unexplained. The table for this sample lists some 160,000 clones; over 75% of them were counted only once. Together, the top ten hold less than 5.5% of the sample. The sequenced sample was peripheral blood. All receptors derive from a woman between 50 and 59 years old with acute or convalescent COVID-19.

The rearrangement joins TRBV25-1 to TRBJ2-1, with D possibly being TRBD2 (7 bases). This CDR3 region has 16 residues. The V end lost 6 bases, the J end lost 4 bases, and 19 bases lay between the germline ends. The germline gives CDR1 MGHDK, CDR2 SYGVNS. The CDR3 reads CASRRGGAPRYNEQFF. The CDR3 DNA reads as TGTGCCAGCAGAAGGGGGGGGGCCCCACGGTACAATGAGCAGTTCTTC.

The chain is built from TRBV7-3 and TRBJ2-3; possibly TRBD2 for D (5 bases). The germline V gene encodes CDR1 SGHTA and CDR2 FQGTGA. The germline V and J ends were trimmed by 4 bases and 11 bases, with 16 bases remaining between them. The CDR3 covers 13 residues. CDR3 in DNA: TGTGCCAGCAGCTCATCTTCCGGGAACAAGCAGTATTTT. Amino acids: CASSSSSGNKQYF.

V is TRBV6-2 or TRBV6-3 and J is TRBJ2-3; 9 bases are a match to TRBD1. The CDR3 is 15 residues long. The J segment lost 4 bases and the V segment lost 6 bases, leaving 8 bases of the junction unmatched. Per germline, CDR1 MNHEY and CDR2 SVGEGT. Here the CDR3 reads CASSEQGARADTQYF. The CDR3 DNA reads as TGTGCCAGCAGCGAACAGGGGGCGCGTGCAGATACGCAGTATTTT.